Below, 21 T cell receptor beta chains from the same sample are listed, as sequenced in a study of cytomegalovirus exposure and HLA in healthy donors. 13 Jbeta primers and 60 Vbeta primers were used for the PCR. The method was immunoSEQ multiplex PCR; TCRdb's version includes in-frame clones alone and lacks a portion of them. The profile shows under 200,000 clones, 82% of them singletons. Sequenced: PBMCs. The receptors were gathered from a woman younger than 30 in good health and CMV-seronegative.

The rearrangement uses TRBV7-6 and TRBJ2-1, with TRBD2 identical over 10 bases. CDR1 is SGHVS and CDR2 is FNYEAQ in the germline V gene. The CDR3 extends over 15 amino acids. Trimming cost V 5 bases and J 2 bases; bases outside gene matches: 3. The CDR3 reads CASSPGTSAYNEQFF. The CDR3 DNA reads as TGTGCCAGCAGCCCGGGGACTAGCGCCTACAATGAGCAGTTCTTC.

The sample holds one count of this clone. The chain is built from TRBV9 and TRBJ2-1; 14 nucleotides line up with TRBD2. CDR1 SGDLS and CDR2 YYNGEE come from the germline V gene. V was pared by 6 bases and J by 8 bases, with 7 bases of the junction left unmatched. This CDR3 comprises 15 residues. The CDR3 is CASNYGTSGSHEQFF. The DNA for the CDR3 is TGTGCCAGCAATTATGGGACTAGCGGGAGCCATGAGCAGTTCTTC. The full variable domain, its missing parts supplied by reference TRBV9 and TRBJ2-1, is DSGVTQTPKHLITATGQRVTLRCSPRSGDLSVYWYQQSLDQGLQFLIQYYNGEERAKGNILERFSAQQFPDLHSELNLSSLELGDSALYFCASNYGTSGSHEQFFGPGTRLTVL.

As for this clone: The sample has other DNA sequences that encode this CDR3 too. J is TRBJ2-1 and V is TRBV27, with D unresolved. The germline gives CDR1 MNHEY, CDR2 SMNVEV (reference sequence). Trimming took 3 bases from V and 0 from J, leaving 6 bases between them. The CDR3 contains 14 residues. The CDR3 loop is CASSLRSSYNEQFF. The CDR3 nucleotides read TGTGCCAGCAGTTTGAGGAGCTCCTACAATGAGCAGTTCTTC.

The gene calls are TRBV7-2 and TRBJ1-4, with a possible D match to TRBD1 (6 bases). V was trimmed by 2 bases and J by 2 bases, leaving 12 bases between them. Germline V gene sequence: CDR1 SGHTA, CDR2 FQGNSA. The CDR3 loop spans 16 amino acids. For the CDR3, the DNA is TGTGCCAGCAGCTTAAACAGTCAGGGGACTAATGAAAAACTGTTTTTT. Translating it yields CASSLNSQGTNEKLFF.

The chain is built from TRBV20-1 and TRBJ1-2; D is perhaps TRBD1 (5 bases). Germline V gives CDR1 DFQATT, CDR2 SNEGSKA (reference sequence). The CDR3 covers 10 residues. V was clipped by 8 bases and J by 8 bases, with 12 bases between them. In DNA form, the CDR3 reads TGCAGTTCCCAGGACACAGGCTACACCTTC. It codes for CSSQDTGYTF.

This clone was picked up a small number of times. The chain joins TRBV18 to TRBJ2-7, with D perhaps TRBD2 (5 bases). Trimming cost V 4 bases and J 3 bases, with 10 bases left between them. This CDR3 has 13 amino acids. CDR1 is KGHSH, CDR2 LQKENI, per germline. The CDR3 sequence is CASSLPTSYEQYF. The CDR3 DNA reads as TGTGCCAGCTCACTCCCTACTAGCTACGAGCAGTACTTC. The variable domain in full, with the rest retrieved from reference TRBV18 and TRBJ2-7, is NAGVMQNPRHLVRRRGQEARLRCSPMKGHSHVYWYRQLPEEGLKFMVYLQKENIIDESGMPKERFSAEFPKEGPSILRIQQVVRGDSAAYFCASSLPTSYEQYFGPGTRLTVT.

This clone came up once. J is TRBJ1-4 and V is TRBV29-1; the D gene is possibly TRBD1 (6 bases). The V end was cut by 0 bases, the J end by 7 bases, with 9 bases between. CDR1 and CDR2 from the germline V gene are SQVTM and ANQGSEA. The CDR3 spans 13 residues. In DNA form, the CDR3 reads TGCAGCGTTGAAGATTCAGGGGCTGAAAAACTGTTTTTT. Translated, it gives CSVEDSGAEKLFF.

The chain links TRBV6-6 to TRBJ2-7; 7 nucleotides agree with TRBD1. Looked up from germline, CDR1 is MNHNY and CDR2 is SVGAGI (reference sequence). V was clipped by 5 bases and J by 4 bases; unmatched bases: 8. CDR3 size: 14 residues. CDR3 sequence: CASSPRQGKYEQYF. In DNA, the CDR3 is TGTGCCAGCAGTCCGCGACAGGGAAAGTACGAGCAGTACTTC.

A single count supports this clone. The J gene is TRBJ1-2, the V gene TRBV11-2; 7 bases fit TRBD1. CDR1 is SGHAT, CDR2 FQNNGV, per germline. The length of the CDR3 is 18 residues. The junction had 16 bases not matched to a gene; V was cut back by 0 bases and J by 6 bases. For the CDR3, the DNA is TGTGCCAGCAGCTTAGATGAGGGGCGGACAGGACCTTTTGATGGCTACACCTTC. This codes for CASSLDEGRTGPFDGYTF.

This chain links TRBV18 with TRBJ2-2; D remains ambiguous. The CDR3 has 14 residues. Germline loops: CDR1 KGHSH, CDR2 LQKENI. The V and J ends lost 1 base and 6 bases respectively, with 9 bases between them. CDR3 loop: CASSPQPRPGELFF. Here the CDR3 DNA reads TGTGCCAGCTCACCACAACCGAGGCCCGGGGAGCTGTTTTTT. Full variable domain (rest looked up from reference TRBV18 and TRBJ2-2): NAGVMQNPRHLVRRRGQEARLRCSPMKGHSHVYWYRQLPEEGLKFMVYLQKENIIDESGMPKERFSAEFPKEGPSILRIQQVVRGDSAAYFCASSPQPRPGELFFGEGSRLTVL.

The chain employs TRBV19 and TRBJ2-2, with 11 bases fitting TRBD2. The V and J ends lost 10 bases and 5 bases, in that order; junction bases with no gene match: 9. Looked up from germline, CDR1 is LNHDA and CDR2 is SQIVND (reference sequence). The CDR3 contains 15 residues. Here the CDR3 reads CATDALAGVTGELFF. CDR3 in DNA: TGTGCCACCGACGCACTAGCGGGGGTTACCGGGGAGCTGTTTTTT.

The chain links TRBV18 to TRBJ2-1; 8 bases map to TRBD2. V shed 1 base, J shed 9 bases, and the junction held 8 bases outside the gene matches. CDR3 size: 15 residues. Germline assignment: CDR1 KGHSH and CDR2 LQKENI. CDR3 amino acids: CASSPLSGRGTEQFF. CDR3 coding DNA: TGTGCCAGCTCACCACTAAGCGGGAGAGGGACTGAGCAGTTCTTC.

The gene calls are TRBV19 and TRBJ1-5; 7 bases are a match to TRBD1. The J segment lost 5 bases and the V segment lost 5 bases, leaving 12 bases of the junction unmatched. The germline V gene encodes CDR1 LNHDA and CDR2 SQIVND (reference sequence). The CDR3 loop spans 16 amino acids. The CDR3 sequence: CASSLRKDRSYQPQHF. CDR3 DNA: TGTGCCAGTAGTCTGCGTAAGGACAGGAGTTATCAGCCCCAGCATTTT.

Points on this clone: This CDR3 fails to terminate in the conserved phenylalanine or tryptophan, so it likely reflects a read error. The rearrangement links TRBV14 to TRBJ1-1, with TRBD1 as a possible D gene (6 bases). Trimming cost V 0 bases and J 1 base, with 12 bases left between them. This CDR3 contains 16 residues. Germline values: CDR1 SGHDN, CDR2 FVKESK. DNA of the CDR3: TGTGCCAGCAGCCAAGAACTGGGACATTGGAACACTGAAGCTTTCCTT. Its protein product is CASSQELGHWNTEAFL.

As for this clone: One junction end does not reproduce the germline sequence, and a read error may be involved. The CDR3 nucleotides are TGTGCCTGGGCCGGGACAGGGGAAACCGGGGAGCTGCTTTTT. It codes for CAWAGTGETGELLF. This rearrangement joins TRBV30 to TRBJ2-2; TRBD1 matches at 10 bases. This CDR3 is 14 amino acids long. Germline V gives CDR1 GTSNPN, CDR2 SVGIG (reference sequence).

V is TRBV15 and J is TRBJ2-7, with TRBD2 as a possible D gene (5 bases). CDR1 LNHNV and CDR2 YYDKDF come from the germline V gene (reference sequence). V was clipped by 0 bases and J by 4 bases, with 19 bases between them. This CDR3 comprises 17 residues. CDR3 amino acids: CATSRDLFPGSIYEQYF. CDR3 coding DNA: TGTGCCACCAGCAGAGACTTGTTCCCGGGGTCGATTTACGAGCAGTACTTC. Full variable domain (missing parts from reference TRBV15 and TRBJ2-7): DAMVIQNPRYQVTQFGKPVTLSCSQTLNHNVMYWYQQKSSQAPKLLFHYYDKDFNNEADTPDNFQSRRPNTSFCFLDIRSPGLGDTAMYLCATSRDLFPGSIYEQYFGPGTRLTVT.

The gene calls are TRBV29-1 and TRBJ2-3; 9 bases agree with TRBD2. The CDR3 is 15 residues long. The germline CDR1 and CDR2 sequences are SQVTM and ANQGSEA. V trimming: 6 bases; J trimming: 1 base; junction bases outside the gene matches: 8. The CDR3 region has the DNA TGCAGCGTCGGGGGAGCGGGAGGAGGCACAGATACGCAGTATTTT. As protein: CSVGGAGGGTDTQYF.

The genes are TRBV4-1 and TRBJ1-1, with 9 bases fitting TRBD1. Trimming at V came to 1 base and at J to 4 bases, leaving 4 bases not matched to a gene. CDR1 is MGHRA and CDR2 is YSYEKL in the germline V gene. This CDR3 contains 15 residues. The CDR3 coding sequence is TGCGCCAGCAGCCAAGCCGGGACAGGGCCCACTGAAGCTTTCTTT. Translating gives CASSQAGTGPTEAFF.

The J gene is TRBJ1-2, the V gene TRBV21-1; the D call of TRBD1 is as the table states it, not checked on the DNA. TRBV21-1 is deemed a pseudogene. The CDR3 covers 17 residues. This CDR3 is CASSKAAGEVRGYGYTF. The CDR3 DNA sequence: TGTGCCAGCAGCAAAGCAGCAGGGGAAGTTAGGGGCTATGGCTACACCTTC.

The chain is built from TRBV9 and TRBJ2-6, with D possibly being TRBD2 (6 bases). V was cut by 1 base and J by 2 bases, with 16 bases left in between. The CDR3 contains 18 residues. Germline lookup yields CDR1 SGDLS and CDR2 YYNGEE. As DNA, the CDR3 is TGTGCCAGCAGCGTAACGGCGGAGTGGGGGGCTGGGGCCAACGTCCTGACTTTC. Translation: CASSVTAEWGAGANVLTF.

The chain joins TRBV2 to TRBJ1-1; D perhaps matches TRBD1 (6 bases). The length of the CDR3 is 15 residues. V was shortened by 5 bases and J by 0 bases, with 13 bases between the two germline ends. CDR1 SNHLY and CDR2 FYNNEI come from the germline V gene. This CDR3 reads CASSSFGQLNTEAFF. The CDR3 region has the DNA TGTGCCAGCAGTTCCTTTGGACAGCTGAACACTGAAGCTTTCTTT.